This TCR beta chain is drawn from a study of T cell repertoires in cytomegalovirus infection. Study summary: In the study, CMV epitopes included recently identified HLA-C-restricted and well-studied HLA-B-restricted ones. From public TCR beta signatures came an indication of both CMV infection and matching HLA type.

With respect to this clonotype: Its antigen remains unidentified.

TCRdb called the reads again in MiXCR, with one record for every CDR3 protein. The data hold about 900,000 distinct CDR3 sequences, with about a third observed a single time. The CDR3 consists of 14 residues. The V gene lost 1 base and the J gene lost 3 bases, with 13 bases spanning the gap. From germline, CDR1 is DFQATT and CDR2 SNEGSKA (reference sequence). The receptor's source is a human donor in good health (CMV status not recorded). Some clones in this sample may be carry-over from other donors' samples. This specimen consisted of cultured CD8+ T cells from PBMCs, obtained from culture after CMV antigen stimulation. This chain uses TRBV20-1 with TRBJ2-7, with no clear D. The CDR3 region is CSARALTDFYEQYF. The CDR3 bases are TGCAGTGCTAGAGCCCTAACAGATTTCTACGAGCAGTACTTC.